Sequencing of this TCR beta chain was carried out in a study of control samples from healthy donors and cancer patients. Some clones are missing from TCRdb's copy, which holds only in-frame ones; the method was immunoSEQ multiplex PCR. The sample contains 100,000 to 150,000 clones, around 90% of which appear only once. The TCR comes from a middle-aged man in good health. Material for sequencing was blood.

CDR3 DNA sequence: TGTGCCAGCAGCGTTGGTCAGCCCGCCTACGAGCAGTACTTC. This codes for CASSVGQPAYEQYF. The chain has TRBV9 and TRBJ2-7; no definite D call. Trimming removed 2 bases from V and 2 bases from J, with 11 bases in between. There are 14 residues in the CDR3. Germline values: CDR1 SGDLS, CDR2 YYNGEE.